This TCR beta chain was observed in a study of blood T cell repertoires in COVID-19. Turning to the study itself: The samples span acute and convalescent COVID-19 from the United States, Italy and Spain.

TCRdb keeps only in-frame clones here, not all; method: immunoSEQ multiplex PCR. The data contain about 250,000 clones, 86% of them singletons. This clone occurred a few times. Followed over time, Seattle patients had been enrolled while infection was active. There are 16 residues in the CDR3. In germline, CDR1 is SGHNT, CDR2 YYREEE (reference sequence). After removal of 5 bases from V and 7 bases from J, the junction contained 16 bases not matched to a gene. This clonotype was obtained from a woman older than 75 with COVID-19, enrolled during active disease. The sample was peripheral blood. The chain joins TRBV5-4 to TRBJ1-2; 8 bases align to TRBD1. The CDR3 loop reads CASRRMEDRVRSGYTF. The CDR3 DNA follows: TGTGCCAGCAGAAGAATGGAGGACAGGGTCAGGTCTGGCTACACCTTC.